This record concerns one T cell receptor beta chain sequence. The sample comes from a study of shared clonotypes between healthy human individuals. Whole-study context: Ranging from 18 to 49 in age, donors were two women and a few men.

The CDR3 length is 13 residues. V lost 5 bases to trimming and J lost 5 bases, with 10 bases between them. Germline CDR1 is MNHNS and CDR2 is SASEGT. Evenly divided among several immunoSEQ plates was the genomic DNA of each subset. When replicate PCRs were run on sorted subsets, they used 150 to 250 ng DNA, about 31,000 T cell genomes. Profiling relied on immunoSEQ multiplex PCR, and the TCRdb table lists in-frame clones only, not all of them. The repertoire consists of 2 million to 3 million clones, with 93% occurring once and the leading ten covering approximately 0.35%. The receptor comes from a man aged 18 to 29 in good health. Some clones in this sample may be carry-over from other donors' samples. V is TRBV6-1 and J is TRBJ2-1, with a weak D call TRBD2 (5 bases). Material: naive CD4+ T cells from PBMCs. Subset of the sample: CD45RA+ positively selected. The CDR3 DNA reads TGTGCCAGCAGTACCGGACTCAACAATGAGCAGTTCTTC. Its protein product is CASSTGLNNEQFF.